Here is one T cell receptor beta chain with its context. Its antigen is unidentified. Both 60 Vbeta primers and 13 Jbeta primers went into the PCR. Method: immunoSEQ multiplex PCR; TCRdb's copy keeps in-frame clones and lacks some. The repertoire holds about 100,000 clones, with roughly 75% as singletons. The data stem from a study of cytomegalovirus exposure and HLA in healthy donors. Study results and limitations: Cytomegalovirus association was listed for under 200 TCR beta chains.

The CDR3 length is 19 residues. J was trimmed by 4 bases and V by 5 bases; bases with no gene match: 19. Germline V CDR1 and CDR2: SGHVS, FNYEAQ. The TCR comes from a man between 25 and 39 years old in good health and CMV-seronegative. The sequencing sample was made of PBMCs. V usage is TRBV7-6 and J usage is TRBJ2-3, with 9 nucleotides matching TRBD2. The CDR3 DNA follows: TGTGCCAGCAGCCCGGTATTGGGACTAGCCCACTCCAGAGCAGATACGCAGTATTTT. Amino acid sequence: CASSPVLGLAHSRADTQYF.